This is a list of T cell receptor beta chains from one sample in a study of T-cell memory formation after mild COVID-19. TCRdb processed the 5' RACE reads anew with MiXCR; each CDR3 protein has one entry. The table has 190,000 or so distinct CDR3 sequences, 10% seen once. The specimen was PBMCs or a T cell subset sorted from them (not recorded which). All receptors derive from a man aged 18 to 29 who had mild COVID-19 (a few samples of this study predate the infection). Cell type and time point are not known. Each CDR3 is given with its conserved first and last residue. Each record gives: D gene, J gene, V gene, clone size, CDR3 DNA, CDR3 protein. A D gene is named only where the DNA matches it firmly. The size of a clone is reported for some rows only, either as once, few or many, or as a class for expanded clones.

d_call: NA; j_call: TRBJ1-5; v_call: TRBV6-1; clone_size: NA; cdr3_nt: TGTGCCAGCAACTCCCAGGGGTATCAGCCCCAGCATTTT; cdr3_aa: CASNSQGYQPQHF
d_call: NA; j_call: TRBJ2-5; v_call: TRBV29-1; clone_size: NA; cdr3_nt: TGCAGCGTTGTGGCAGGGGCCGTCCAAGAGACCCAGTACTTC; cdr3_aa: CSVVAGAVQETQYF
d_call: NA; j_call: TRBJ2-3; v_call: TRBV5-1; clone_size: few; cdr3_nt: TGCGCCAGCAGCTGGGCAGGCACAGATACGCAGTATTTT; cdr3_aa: CASSWAGTDTQYF
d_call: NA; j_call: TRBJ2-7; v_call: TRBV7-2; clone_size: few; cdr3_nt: TGTGCCAGCAGCCCCGGGACGTCATACCACGAGCAGTACTTC; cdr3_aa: CASSPGTSYHEQYF
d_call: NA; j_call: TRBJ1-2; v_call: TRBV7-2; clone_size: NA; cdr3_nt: TGTGCCAGCAGCTTATTGGATGGCTATGGCTACACCTTC; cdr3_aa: CASSLLDGYGYTF
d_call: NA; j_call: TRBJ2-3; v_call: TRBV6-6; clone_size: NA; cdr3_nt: TGTGCCAGCAGTTACTCTCGACCGGGACTGATTACTAGCACAGATACGCAGTATTTT; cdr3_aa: CASSYSRPGLITSTDTQYF
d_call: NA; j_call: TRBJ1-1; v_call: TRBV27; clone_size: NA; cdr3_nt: TGTGCCAGCAGTTACACCCCGAACACTGAAGCTTTCTTT; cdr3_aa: CASSYTPNTEAFF
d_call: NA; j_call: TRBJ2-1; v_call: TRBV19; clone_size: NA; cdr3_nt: TGTGCCAGTCCCCCGGGACTTCTCCTCAATGAGCAGTTCTTC; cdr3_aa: CASPPGLLLNEQFF
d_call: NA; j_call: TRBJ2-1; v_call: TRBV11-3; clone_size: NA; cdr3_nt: TGTGCCAGCAGCCGCGAAGTCAGCTCCTACAATGAGCAGTTCTTC; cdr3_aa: CASSREVSSYNEQFF
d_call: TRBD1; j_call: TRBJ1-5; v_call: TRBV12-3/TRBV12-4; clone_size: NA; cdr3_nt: TGTGCCAGCAGTTTTCAGGGGGCGGATCAGCCCCAGCATTTT; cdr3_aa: CASSFQGADQPQHF
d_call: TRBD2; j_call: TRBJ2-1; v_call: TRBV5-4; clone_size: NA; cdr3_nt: TGTGCCAGCAGCTTCACCGGGGGGGCCCCGAATGAGCAGTTCTTC; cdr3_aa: CASSFTGGAPNEQFF
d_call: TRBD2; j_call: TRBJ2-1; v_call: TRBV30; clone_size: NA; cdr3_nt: TGTGCCTGGAGGGCCCAGCGGGGGGGGTACAATGAGCAGTTCTTC; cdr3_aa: CAWRAQRGGYNEQFF
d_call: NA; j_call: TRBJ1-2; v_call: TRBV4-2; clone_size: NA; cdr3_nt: TGTGCCAGCAGCCAAGGCAGGGGCGCGGGTAACTATGGCTACACCTTC; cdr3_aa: CASSQGRGAGNYGYTF
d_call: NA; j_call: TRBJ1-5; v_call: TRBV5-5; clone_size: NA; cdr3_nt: TGTGCCAGCAGCTTGTGGGGGCAGCCCCAGCATTTT; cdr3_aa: CASSLWGQPQHF
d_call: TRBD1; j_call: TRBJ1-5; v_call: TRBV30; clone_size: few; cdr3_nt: TGTGCCTGGAGTCAGGGGGCTCAGCCCCAGCATTTT; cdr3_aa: CAWSQGAQPQHF
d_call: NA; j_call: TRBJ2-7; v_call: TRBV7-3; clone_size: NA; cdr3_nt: TGTGCCAGCAGCTTAAGCCTAGCGCCGGGATATGCCGAGCAGTACTTC; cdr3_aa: CASSLSLAPGYAEQYF
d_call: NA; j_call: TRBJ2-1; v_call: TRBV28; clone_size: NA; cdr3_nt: TGTGCCAGCGGCGGACTTGTACCGTACAATGAGCAGTTCTTC; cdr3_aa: CASGGLVPYNEQFF
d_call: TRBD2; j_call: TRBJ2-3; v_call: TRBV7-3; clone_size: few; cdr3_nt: TGTGCCAGCAGCCCCCTAGCGGGGGGCGCAGATACGCAGTATTTT; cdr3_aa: CASSPLAGGADTQYF
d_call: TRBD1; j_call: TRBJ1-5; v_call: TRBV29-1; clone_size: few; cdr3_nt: TGCAGCGTTGCAGGGGGCATCAATCAGCCCCAGCATTTT; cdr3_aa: CSVAGGINQPQHF
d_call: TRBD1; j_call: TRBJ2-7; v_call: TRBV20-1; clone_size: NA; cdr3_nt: TGCAGTGCTAGCCGGGACAGGGCCCCCTACGAGCAGTACTTC; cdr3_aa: CSASRDRAPYEQYF
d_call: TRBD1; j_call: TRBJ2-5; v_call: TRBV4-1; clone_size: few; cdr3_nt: TGCGCCAGCAGCCGAGGGCGGACAGGGGACGGCGAGACCCAGTACTTC; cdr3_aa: CASSRGRTGDGETQYF
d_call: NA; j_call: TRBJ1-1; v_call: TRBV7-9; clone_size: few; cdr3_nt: TGTGCCAGCAGCCCTAATTCGAACACTGAAGCTTTCTTT; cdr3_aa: CASSPNSNTEAFF
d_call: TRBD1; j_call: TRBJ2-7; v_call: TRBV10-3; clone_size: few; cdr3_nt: TGTGCCATCAGTATCGGGACAGGGGCGCGGGAGCAGTACTTC; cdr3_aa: CAISIGTGAREQYF
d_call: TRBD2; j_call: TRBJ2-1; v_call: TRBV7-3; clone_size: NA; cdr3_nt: TGTGCCAGCAGCTTAAACGGACTAGCGGGGGGGATTGAGCAGTTCTTC; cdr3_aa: CASSLNGLAGGIEQFF
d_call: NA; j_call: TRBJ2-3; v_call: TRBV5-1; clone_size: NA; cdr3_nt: TGCGCCAGCAGCTCGGTACTCCTGAGGGCCGATACGCAGTATTTT; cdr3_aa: CASSSVLLRADTQYF
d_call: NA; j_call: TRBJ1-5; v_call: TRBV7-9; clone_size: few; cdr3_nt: TGTGCCAGCAGCTCACACAACGGGGATCACCAGCATTTT; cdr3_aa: CASSSHNGDHQHF
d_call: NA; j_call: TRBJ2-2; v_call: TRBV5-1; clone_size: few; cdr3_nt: TGCGCCAGCAGCACGAGTGGGCGGACCGGGGAGCTGTTTTTT; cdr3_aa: CASSTSGRTGELFF
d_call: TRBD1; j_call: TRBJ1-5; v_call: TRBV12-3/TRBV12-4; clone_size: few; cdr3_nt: TGTGCCAGCAGCCGGTTACAGGGGAGAAGCAATCAGCCCCAGCATTTT; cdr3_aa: CASSRLQGRSNQPQHF
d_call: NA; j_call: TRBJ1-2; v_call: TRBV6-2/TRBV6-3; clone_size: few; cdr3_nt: TGTGCCAGCAGACCACAGGGCGGAGGAGGCTACACCTTC; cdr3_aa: CASRPQGGGGYTF
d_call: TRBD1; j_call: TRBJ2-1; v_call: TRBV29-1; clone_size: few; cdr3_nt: TGCAGCGTTGAAGGGGGACAGGGGGGCTCGAATGAGCAGTTCTTC; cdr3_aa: CSVEGGQGGSNEQFF
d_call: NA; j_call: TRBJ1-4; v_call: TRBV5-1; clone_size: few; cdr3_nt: TGCGCCAGCAGCCTCAGGGGCGGCGATAATGAAAAACTGTTTTTT; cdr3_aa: CASSLRGGDNEKLFF